The sequence of this T cell receptor beta chain was determined in a study of regulatory T cells in long-lasting Graves disease. Study-level background: For a period under 3 months, newly diagnosed Graves' patients had taken antithyroid drugs. Study-wide points: Thyroid tissue went unexamined; only peripheral blood was analyzed.

According to the study, TCR beta libraries were built with iRepertoire HTBI primers and CDR3-region Arm-PCR. MiXCR, run by TCRdb on the multiplex PCR reads, gives a single entry per CDR3 protein. The sample includes approximately 350,000 distinct CDR3 sequences, over 15% of them seen just once. This sample's time point: newly diagnosed GD, antithyroid drugs for less than 3 months. Preparation of the TCR library used RNA extracted from PBMCs. Germline lookup yields CDR1 SGHRS and CDR2 YFSETQ. Trimming removed 1 base at V and 0 bases at J, with 5 bases between. The CDR3 has 15 amino acids. This clonotype was observed a handful of times. Its antigen is undetermined. In addition, the sample was reused for a study of T cells in Graves' hyperthyroidism and ophthalmopathy. This second study notes: Investigators excluded patients with uncontrolled infection, other autoimmune disease, pregnancy or lactation. The TCR CDR3 first-round RT-PCR relied on the HTBI primer set.

The receptor was derived from a man aged 40-49 years with Graves disease. The chain couples TRBV5-1 to TRBJ2-6; D remains ambiguous. The sample here was peripheral blood mononuclear cells (PBMCs), taken at new diagnosis, from a patient treated with antithyroid drugs. CDR3 bases: TGCGCCAGCAGCTTGCTTGTCTCTGGGGCCAACGTCCTGACTTTC. Amino acids: CASSLLVSGANVLTF. The full variable domain, in which reference TRBV5-1 and TRBJ2-6 provide the parts outside the CDR3, is KAGVTQTPRYLIKTRGQQVTLSCSPISGHRSVSWYQQTPGQGLQFLFEYFSETQRNKGNFPGRFSGRQFSNSRSEMNVSTLELGDSALYLCASSLLVSGANVLTFGAGSRLTVL.